This TCR beta chain was identified in a study of neoadjuvant anti-PD-1 for oral cavity cancer (dated by TCRdb to 2020 to 2023). Turning to the overall study: Before curative-intent surgical resection, most patients were given three to four biweekly doses of nivolumab at 3 mg/kg. Patients without progression received a fourth nivolumab dose around day 43 and underwent definitive surgical resection on days 50-56. Under RECIST 1.1, a patient counted as a responder if showing complete response, partial response or stable disease, and as a non-responder if showing progression. A roughly 33% response rate was observed in the parent correlative cohort, in which about a dozen patients were included.

With regard to this clone: What this receptor recognizes is not known. No base quality information exists; no much larger clone differs at one position.

PBMC libraries used mostly roughly 500 ng of input genomic DNA for deep sequencing, with six replicates per sample. The immunoSEQ hsTCRbeta kit was used to prepare TCRbeta libraries according to the manufacturer's instructions. An Illumina NovaSeq 6000 S4 flow cell was used to sequence the final libraries, which had first been combined to 3 nM. On the authors' methods: Raw data preprocessing and quality control were performed with the immunoSEQ Analyzer. The analysis was restricted to productive rearrangements, with each unique CDR3 amino acid sequence defining a clonotype. Repertoire clonality was estimated as the Gini-Simpson index, which was computed with the R package tcR. Student's t test was used to compare Gini indices, and Pearson correlation was used to assess associations with tumor size change. TCRdb took this table from immuneACCESS and kept in-frame rearrangements with V and J called. Such tables lack part of the clones; where checked against another copy, unresolved V genes explain under half of the gap, and the rest is unexplained. Clone size and V and J calls were adopted from that table, with D and trimming inferred from the DNA. The sample table holds more than 25,000 clones, of which about 80% were seen once. The top ten hold 3.4% of the sample.

The time point tag for this specimen amounts to: after neoadjuvant nivolumab, at surgical resection. None of the patients had received prior systemic or radiation treatment, and all were newly diagnosed with stage II-IVA oral cavity squamous cell carcinoma. The cohort was composed of patients with HPV-negative, locally advanced oral cavity squamous cell carcinoma. Peripheral blood mononuclear cells were analyzed directly and were not maintained or expanded in culture. The samples were obtained from a longitudinal correlative study of a single-arm phase II trial testing neoadjuvant nivolumab in oral cavity squamous cell carcinoma. Genomic DNA-based TCRbeta sequencing was performed on subject-matched pre- and post-treatment PBMCs and tumors from three responders and three non-responders. Peripheral blood mononuclear cells were drawn once before nivolumab treatment and a second time after treatment, when surgery took place. The Maxwell RSC DNA from Cells kit was used to isolate genomic DNA from PBMCs.

Results and caveats for the whole study, not just this receptor: Only a few patients per response group were included in the TCR analyses, and the authors called for validation in larger cohorts. Higher pretreatment blood Treg/Th17 ratios correlated with both higher pretreatment blood TCRbeta clonality and lower post-treatment tumor TCRbeta clonality. After neoadjuvant nivolumab, T cell clonality (Gini index) in PBMCs was significantly higher in non-responders than in responders.

V and J are trimmed by 5 bases and 6 bases, and the gene matches miss 8 bases of the junction. CDR1 SGHTA and CDR2 FQGNSA are derived from the germline V gene. Inclusive of the bounding cysteine and phenylalanine, the CDR3 is 15 residues long. Only the CDR3 DNA is retained, 45 bases long and in frame from the first base. Specimen: PBMCs, collected after nivolumab (anti-PD-1) treatment. This TCR was sampled from a person aged 40 to 85 with oral cavity squamous cell carcinoma. The chain uses TRBV7-2 and TRBJ2-2; TRBD2 matches 8 bases in the middle. Here the CDR3 is given as CASSPPGGPAGELFF. The DNA sequence is as follows: TGTGCCAGCAGCCCACCGGGGGGGCCGGCCGGGGAGCTGTTTTTT.